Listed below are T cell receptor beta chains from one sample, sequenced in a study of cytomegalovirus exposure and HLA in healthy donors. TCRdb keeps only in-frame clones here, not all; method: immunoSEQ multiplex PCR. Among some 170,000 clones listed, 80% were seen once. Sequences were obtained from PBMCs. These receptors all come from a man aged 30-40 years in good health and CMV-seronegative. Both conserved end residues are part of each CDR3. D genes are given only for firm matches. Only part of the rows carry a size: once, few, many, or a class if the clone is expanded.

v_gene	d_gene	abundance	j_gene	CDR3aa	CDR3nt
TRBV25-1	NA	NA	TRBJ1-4	CASSEGHEKLFF	TGTGCCAGCAGTGAGGGGCATGAAAAACTGTTTTTT
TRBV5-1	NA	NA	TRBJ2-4	CASSLAGDYIQYF	TGCGCCAGCAGCTTGGCCGGAGACTACATTCAGTACTTC
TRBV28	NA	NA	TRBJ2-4	CASSPRGLSDIQYF	TGTGCCAGCAGTCCCCGGGGTCTGTCTGACATTCAGTACTTC
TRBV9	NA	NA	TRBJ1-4	CASSPHAGTAGLNEKLFF	TGTGCCAGCAGCCCACACGCGGGGACCGCGGGTCTAAATGAAAAACTGTTTTTT
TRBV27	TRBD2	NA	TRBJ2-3	CASSGGRTSGGYTDTQYF	TGTGCCAGCAGCGGGGGTCGGACTAGCGGGGGTTACACAGATACGCAGTATTTT
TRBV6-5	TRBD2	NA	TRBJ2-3	CASSSWRGGPDTQYF	TGTGCCAGCAGCTCCTGGCGGGGGGGCCCAGATACGCAGTATTTT
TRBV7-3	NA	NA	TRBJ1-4	CASSEPRRDEKLFF	TGTGCCAGCAGTGAGCCGCGGAGGGACGAAAAACTGTTTTTT
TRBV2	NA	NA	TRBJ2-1	CASSERELRSGNEQFF	TGTGCCAGCAGTGAACGTGAGCTTCGATCAGGGAATGAGCAGTTCTTC
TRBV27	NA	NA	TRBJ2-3	CASSLLDSTDTQYF	TGTGCCAGCAGTTTATTAGATAGCACAGATACGCAGTATTTT
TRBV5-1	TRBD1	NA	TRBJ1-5	CASSLVRTGSIVSNQPQHF	TGCGCCAGCAGCTTGGTTAGGACAGGGTCGATAGTTAGCAATCAGCCCCAGCATTTT
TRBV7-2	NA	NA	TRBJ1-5	CASSEGSRGQPQHF	TGTGCCAGCAGCGAGGGATCGAGGGGGCAGCCCCAGCATTTT
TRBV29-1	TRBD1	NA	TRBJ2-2	CSARQGAAGELFF	TGCAGCGCACGACAGGGGGCAGCCGGGGAGCTGTTTTTT
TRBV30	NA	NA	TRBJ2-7	CAWSGGQTGPSYEQYF	TGTGCCTGGAGTGGTGGACAGACTGGACCCTCCTACGAGCAGTACTTC
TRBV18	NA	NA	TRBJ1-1	CASSPKTGTEAFF	TGTGCCAGCTCACCGAAGACTGGCACTGAAGCTTTCTTT
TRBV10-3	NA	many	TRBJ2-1	CAISESEGTYNEQFF	TGTGCCATCAGTGAGTCTGAGGGAACTTACAATGAGCAGTTCTTC
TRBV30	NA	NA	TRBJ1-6	CAWSAGEGVHF	TGTGCCTGGAGTGCGGGGGAGGGTGTCCACTTT
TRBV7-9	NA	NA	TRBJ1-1	CASSLSRGTEAFF	TGTGCCAGCAGCTTAAGTCGGGGAACTGAAGCTTTCTTT
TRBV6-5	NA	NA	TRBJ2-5	CASSEASRETQYF	TGTGCCAGCAGTGAGGCTAGCCGGGAGACCCAGTACTTC
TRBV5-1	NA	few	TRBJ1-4	CASSAGGTNEKLFF	TGCGCCAGCAGCGCCGGGGGTACTAATGAAAAACTGTTTTTT
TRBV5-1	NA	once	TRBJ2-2	CASSLAQGNTGELFF	TGCGCCAGCAGCTTGGCCCAGGGAAACACCGGGGAGCTGTTTTTT
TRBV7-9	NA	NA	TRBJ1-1	CASSLGGEAFF	TGTGCCAGCAGCTTAGGCGGTGAAGCTTTCTTT
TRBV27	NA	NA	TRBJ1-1	CASSRAPLGEAFF	TGTGCCAGCAGCCGTGCACCCCTCGGGGAAGCTTTCTTT
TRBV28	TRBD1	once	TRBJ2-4	CASSLLGQIAKNIQYF	TGTGCCAGCAGTTTATTGGGACAGATAGCCAAAAACATTCAGTACTTC
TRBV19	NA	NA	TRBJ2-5	CATSVGQSDQETQYF	TGTGCCACCTCCGTCGGACAGTCAGACCAAGAGACCCAGTACTTC
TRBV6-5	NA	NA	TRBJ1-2	CASSSWEGSSKGYTF	TGTGCCAGCAGTTCATGGGAGGGCTCCTCCAAGGGCTACACCTTC
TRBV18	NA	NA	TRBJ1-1	CASSPMGPGNTEAFF	TGTGCCAGCTCACCAATGGGGCCGGGGAACACTGAAGCTTTCTTT
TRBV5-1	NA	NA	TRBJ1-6	CASSLGTSSYNSPLHF	TGCGCCAGCAGCTTGGGAACTAGCTCCTATAATTCACCCCTCCACTTT
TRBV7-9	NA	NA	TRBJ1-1	CASSSLPTGSEAFF	TGTGCCAGCAGCTCTCTACCGACGGGGTCTGAAGCTTTCTTT
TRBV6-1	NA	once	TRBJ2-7	CASTGQSDSSYEQYF	TGTGCCAGCACTGGACAGTCGGATAGTTCCTACGAGCAGTACTTC